The 32 T cell receptor beta chains in this list originate from one sample, sequenced in a study of T cells in Graves' hyperthyroidism and ophthalmopathy. Amplified TCR beta CDR3 regions derived from RNA transcripts. With the HTBI primer set, the TCR CDR3 went through a first round of RT-PCR. TCRdb redid the calling of the multiplex PCR reads with MiXCR, one entry per CDR3 protein. This sample has about 350,000 distinct CDR3 sequences, with roughly 18% found just once. Sequenced: blood. The origin of the receptors is a woman in her thirties or forties with Graves' ophthalmopathy.

In its sample, this clonotype was seen many times. This chain connects TRBV30 to TRBJ1-1; D is undetermined. V was clipped by 4 bases and J by 5 bases, with 8 bases between them. The CDR3 has 11 residues. The germline V gene encodes CDR1 GTSNPN and CDR2 SVGIG (reference sequence). CDR3 protein: CAWTHVTEAFF. CDR3 in DNA: TGTGCCTGGACACACGTTACTGAAGCTTTCTTT.

The rearrangement links TRBV12-3 or TRBV12-4 to TRBJ1-6; the D is unclear. V shed 5 bases and J shed 7 bases, with 9 bases lying between them. CDR3 size: 13 residues. The CDR3 DNA follows: TGTGCCAGCAGTCCCTATCCGAATTCACCCCTCCACTTT. Translated: CASSPYPNSPLHF.

This clonotype showed up just once. The chain couples TRBV14 to TRBJ1-1; D is unclear. V was cut by 8 bases and J by 6 bases, with 16 bases left in between. The CDR3 spans 13 residues. Germline V gives CDR1 SGHDN, CDR2 FVKESK. CDR3 loop: CASRNQGHAEAFF. CDR3 bases: TGTGCCAGCCGAAATCAAGGGCACGCTGAAGCTTTCTTT.

There are many counts of this clonotype. The rearrangement uses TRBV30 and TRBJ1-2, with a possible D match to TRBD1 (5 bases). CDR3 size: 17 residues. Deletions cut 1 base from V and 1 base from J, with 19 bases between. CDR1 and CDR2 (germline): GTSNPN, SVGIG (reference sequence). This CDR3 reads CAWSGGTRTRLNYGYTF. Written as DNA, the CDR3 is TGTGCCTGGAGTGGGGGGACCAGGACAAGACTTAACTATGGCTACACCTTC.

This clonotype was counted many times. The chain couples TRBV9 to TRBJ2-7; 11 nucleotides match TRBD2. V trimming: 3 bases; J trimming: 5 bases; junction bases outside the gene matches: 10. Per the germline V gene, CDR1 is SGDLS and CDR2 is YYNGEE. The CDR3 consists of 16 residues. CDR3 in DNA: TGTGCCAGCAGCGGGCGGTCTAGCGGGAGGTACGACGAGCAGTACTTC. Its translation: CASSGRSSGRYDEQYF.

This clonotype was observed at least ten times. The chain recombines TRBV5-5 with TRBJ2-1; D could derive from TRBD1 or TRBD2 (5 bases each). The CDR3 covers 14 residues. V dropped 3 bases and J dropped 7 bases, with 14 bases sitting between them. Looked up from germline, CDR1 is SGHKS and CDR2 is YYEKEE (reference sequence). The CDR3 DNA is TGTGCCAGCAGCTGGGGCGGGTCTCGTAATGAGCAGTTCTTC. It is translated as CASSWGGSRNEQFF.

In this sample, this clonotype turned up many times. The chain links TRBV27 to TRBJ2-3, with TRBD2 matching over 11 bases. Trimming took 5 bases from V and 3 from J; bases not matched to a gene: 4. CDR3 size: 15 residues. The V gene's germline CDR1 is MNHEY and CDR2 SMNVEV (reference sequence). The CDR3 region has the DNA TGTGCCAGCAGTCCGACTAGCGGGATAACAGATACGCAGTATTTT. Translating it yields CASSPTSGITDTQYF.

The chain recombines TRBV15 with TRBJ2-5, with 8 bases fitting TRBD2. The junction had 18 bases not matched to a gene; V was cut back by 6 bases and J by 0 bases. This CDR3 is 19 amino acids long. Looked up from germline, CDR1 is LNHNV and CDR2 is YYDKDF (reference sequence). The CDR3 nucleotides read TGTGCCACCAGAGCTCTTTATGCTGATAGCGGGGCATACCAAGAGACCCAGTACTTC. Residues: CATRALYADSGAYQETQYF.

This clonotype was seen at least ten times. No conserved phenylalanine or tryptophan is present at the end of the CDR3, so a read error is the likely explanation. This chain links TRBV12-3 or TRBV12-4 with TRBJ1-5, with D perhaps matching TRBD1 (5 bases). The CDR3 is 13 residues long. Trimming took 8 bases from V and 4 from J, leaving 12 bases between them. The CDR3 is CASSWGENQPQHL. DNA for the CDR3: TGTGCCAGCTCGTGGGGCGAGAATCAGCCCCAGCATCTT.

This clonotype was detected many times. The chain has TRBV11-2 and TRBJ2-1; 8 nucleotides align to TRBD1. The germline V gene has CDR1 SGHAT and CDR2 FQNNGV. Germline trimming cut 7 bases from V and 9 bases from J; bases unmatched to any gene: 5. The CDR3 runs 12 residues. CDR3 region: CASTSGGVEQFF. Written as DNA, the CDR3 is TGTGCCAGCACCTCAGGGGGCGTTGAGCAGTTCTTC.

This clonotype was picked up many times. CDR3 in DNA: TGTGCCAGCAGCCCGTTTCAATGGGGCCAATACTACGAGCAGTACTTC. This gives the protein CASSPFQWGQYYEQYF. The V gene is TRBV7-9, the J gene TRBJ2-7; a weak D match, TRBD1 (5 bases). In germline, CDR1 is SEHNR, CDR2 FQNEAQ (reference sequence). The V gene lost 5 bases and the J gene lost 3 bases, with 20 bases spanning the gap. The CDR3 contains 16 residues.

This clonotype turned up a few times. This chain connects TRBV19 to TRBJ1-5; D possibly corresponds to TRBD1 (5 bases). The CDR3 is made up of 14 amino acids. V lost 6 bases and J 4 bases, leaving 13 bases between the germline ends. Germline CDR1 reads LNHDA; CDR2 reads SQIVND (reference sequence). The CDR3 region is CASSLTAANQPQHF. The CDR3 DNA reads as TGTGCCAGTAGCCTGACAGCAGCTAATCAGCCCCAGCATTTT.

This clonotype was detected a few times. The chain joins TRBV28 to TRBJ1-2, with D tentatively TRBD1 (6 bases). With 3 bases removed from V and 8 bases from J, the gap between germline ends came to 16 bases. Germline CDR1 is MDHEN and CDR2 is SYDVKM. The CDR3 sequence is 14 residues long. CDR3 region: CASSFGGQARGYTF. The CDR3 nucleotides read TGTGCCAGCAGTTTCGGGGGGCAGGCGCGAGGCTACACCTTC.

This clonotype was detected many times. The chain has TRBV11-3 and TRBJ1-1; D remains unclear. Germline assignment: CDR1 SGHNT and CDR2 YENEEA. CDR3 length equals 12 residues. The V and J ends lost 11 bases and 11 bases respectively, with 21 bases between them. CDR3 loop: CALRREGQEAFF. The CDR3 DNA reads TGTGCCCTACGGCGGGAGGGCCAGGAGGCTTTCTTT. Full variable domain (missing parts from reference TRBV11-3 and TRBJ1-1): EAGVVQSPRYKIIEKKQPVAFWCNPISGHNTLYWYLQNLGQGPELLIRYENEEAVDDSQLPKDRFSAERLKGVDSTLKIQPAELGDSAVYLCALRREGQEAFFGQGTRLTVV.

This chain links TRBV9 with TRBJ1-1; tentative D call: TRBD1 (5 bases). V was pared by 4 bases and J by 3 bases, with 13 bases between. The length of the CDR3 is 14 residues. Germline assignment: CDR1 SGDLS and CDR2 YYNGEE. The CDR3 coding sequence is TGTGCCAGCAGCCCCCCGGCGGGGGACACTGAAGCTTTCTTT. Translation: CASSPPAGDTEAFF.

This clonotype appeared once. The chain has TRBV6-2 or TRBV6-3 and TRBJ2-7; D is possibly TRBD1 (6 bases). There are 15 residues in the CDR3. CDR1 and CDR2 (germline): MNHEY, SVGEGT. The V end was cut by 4 bases, the J end by 0 bases, with 13 bases between. The CDR3 protein is CASSSRQASSYEQYF. The CDR3 nucleotides read TGTGCCAGCAGTTCTCGACAGGCGAGCTCCTACGAGCAGTACTTC.

This clonotype came up many times. This chain connects TRBV7-9 to TRBJ1-1; 8 nucleotides align to TRBD1. Per the germline V gene, CDR1 is SEHNR and CDR2 is FQNEAQ (reference sequence). This CDR3 has 12 amino acids. The trim removed 1 base at V and 11 bases at J, leaving 3 bases unmatched. The CDR3 coding sequence is TGTGCCAGCAGCTTAGTTGACAGGGGTGCTTTCTTT. As protein: CASSLVDRGAFF.

The rearrangement links TRBV11-2 to TRBJ1-2; no definite D call. The CDR3 has 13 amino acids. Germline CDR1 and CDR2: SGHAT and FQNNGV. V was clipped by 5 bases and J by 0 bases, with 7 bases between them. CDR3 nucleotide sequence: TGTGCCAGCAGCGAGAGGACTAACTATGGCTACACCTTC. It encodes CASSERTNYGYTF.

Many counts were recorded for this clonotype. This chain uses TRBV28 with TRBJ2-7; D call uncertain. Germline CDR1 is MDHEN and CDR2 is SYDVKM. V was trimmed by 3 bases and J by 1 base, leaving 16 bases between them. The CDR3 runs to 16 residues. The CDR3 sequence: CASSFPYALSSYEQYF. The CDR3, as DNA: TGTGCCAGCAGTTTCCCCTACGCCCTCTCTTCCTACGAGCAGTACTTC.

This clonotype was counted many times. Just one base apart from a much larger clone, this may be a read error. The rearrangement links TRBV29-1 to TRBJ2-4; TRBD2 is a possible D gene (5 bases). There are 17 residues in the CDR3. V dropped 7 bases and J dropped 0 bases, with 22 bases sitting between them. Germline V CDR1 and CDR2: SQVTM, ANQGSEA. Here the CDR3 reads CSAGDIGSLGAKNIQYF. CDR3 nucleotide sequence: TGCAGCGCCGGAGACATAGGGAGCTTGGGAGCCAAAAACATTCAGTACTTC.

This clonotype occurred many times. V gene TRBV10-3 combines with J gene TRBJ1-2; no definite D call. This CDR3 comprises 13 residues. CDR1 is ENHRY, CDR2 SYGVKD, per germline. V was trimmed by 3 bases and J by 5 bases, leaving 10 bases between them. This CDR3 reads CAISEGMIYGYTF. The CDR3, as DNA: TGTGCCATCAGTGAAGGGATGATATATGGCTACACCTTC.

This clonotype was seen at least ten times. The chain links TRBV20-1 to TRBJ2-7; D might be TRBD2 (6 bases). The germline gives CDR1 DFQATT, CDR2 SNEGSKA (reference sequence). The CDR3 sequence is 14 residues long. Trimming stripped 6 bases from V and 4 bases from J, with 19 bases between. The CDR3 is CSAHLFLGSYEQYF. CDR3 coding DNA: TGCAGTGCCCATCTCTTTCTCGGGAGTTACGAGCAGTACTTC.

This clonotype was found many times. V usage is TRBV20-1 and J usage is TRBJ1-1; D call uncertain. From germline, CDR1 is DFQATT and CDR2 SNEGSKA (reference sequence). V was clipped by 3 bases and J by 6 bases, with 14 bases between them. This CDR3 contains 13 residues. The CDR3 spells CSASNGDSPEAFF. In DNA form, the CDR3 reads TGCAGTGCTAGTAATGGGGATTCGCCTGAAGCTTTCTTT.

There are many counts of this clonotype. The chain combines TRBV30 with TRBJ2-5, with a tentative D call TRBD2 (6 bases). Trimming removed 4 bases at V and 1 base at J, with 10 bases between. Germline V gene lookup returns CDR1 GTSNPN and CDR2 SVGIG (reference sequence). The CDR3 has 13 amino acids. The CDR3: CAWTRDFQETQYF. CDR3 nucleotide sequence: TGTGCCTGGACCAGGGACTTCCAAGAGACCCAGTACTTC.

This clonotype was counted ten times or more. The J gene is TRBJ1-5, the V gene TRBV6-1, with a possible D match to TRBD1 (5 bases). The CDR3 is 15 residues long. The germline CDR1 and CDR2 sequences are MNHNS and SASEGT. V lost 7 bases and J lost 0, with 13 bases in between. CDR3 DNA: TGTGCCAGCACCGAAGGGGCAGCTAGCAATCAGCCCCAGCATTTT. This encodes CASTEGAASNQPQHF.

This clonotype was seen repeatedly, ten times or more. V is TRBV6-5 and J is TRBJ2-5; 8 bases agree with TRBD2. The germline gives CDR1 MNHEY, CDR2 SVGAGI. The CDR3 runs to 17 residues. V shed 0 bases and J 5 bases; nucleotides not matched to a gene: 11. The CDR3 loop reads CASSYSGPGGLLETQYF. The CDR3, as DNA: TGTGCCAGCAGTTACTCCGGGCCGGGGGGGCTTCTGGAGACCCAGTACTTC.

This clonotype was recorded at least ten times. The CDR3 DNA follows: TGTGCCAGCAGCCCCTGGGGACAGGGAAGAGCCTACGAGCAGTACTTC. Its translation is CASSPWGQGRAYEQYF. V and J are TRBV13 and TRBJ2-7, with 9 bases aligning to TRBD1. The CDR3 sequence is 16 residues long. Per the germline V gene, CDR1 is PRHDT and CDR2 is FYEKMQ (reference sequence). V trimming: 5 bases; J trimming: 2 bases; junction bases outside the gene matches: 10.

This clonotype turned up a few times. V and J are TRBV11-2 and TRBJ2-7, with 8 bases identical to TRBD1. Per the germline V gene, CDR1 is SGHAT and CDR2 is FQNNGV. The CDR3 contains 16 residues. V lost 4 bases to trimming and J lost 1 base; unmatched junction nucleotides: 9. This CDR3 reads CASSSPQGANSYEQYF. In DNA form, the CDR3 reads TGTGCCAGCAGCTCACCCCAGGGGGCAAATTCCTACGAGCAGTACTTC.

This clonotype was observed at least ten times. This chain joins TRBV6-2 or TRBV6-3 and TRBJ2-7, with D hard to call. The germline gives CDR1 MNHEY, CDR2 SVGEGT. This CDR3 region has 13 residues. V lost 3 bases to trimming and J lost 4 bases, with 10 bases between them. The CDR3 nucleotides read TGTGCCAGCAGTTATGCGACACTTTACGAGCAGTACTTC. Its protein is CASSYATLYEQYF.

This clonotype has ten or more counts. The rearrangement joins TRBV6-2 or TRBV6-3 to TRBJ2-7; 7 bases map to TRBD2. The V and J ends lost 3 bases and 6 bases, in that order; junction bases with no gene match: 17. Per the germline V gene, CDR1 is MNHEY and CDR2 is SVGEGT. The CDR3 totals 17 residues. The CDR3 spells CASSYALAGRSRIEQYF. The CDR3 DNA sequence: TGTGCCAGCAGTTATGCGTTGGCCGGGAGGTCTCGTATCGAGCAGTACTTC.

The genes are TRBV9 and TRBJ2-7, with TRBD2 matching 12 bases. Germline V gene data show CDR1 as SGDLS and CDR2 as YYNGEE. The CDR3 extends over 14 amino acids. V shed 3 bases and J 10 bases; nucleotides not matched to a gene: 8. The CDR3 spells CASSGGLAGTDQYF. CDR3 sequence (DNA): TGTGCCAGCAGCGGCGGACTAGCGGGGACCGATCAGTACTTC.

Comments on this clonotype: This may arise from a read error, as a much more abundant clone is one base away. This rearrangement joins TRBV11-2 to TRBJ1-1, with 9 bases identical to TRBD1. CDR1 and CDR2 from the germline V gene are SGHAT and FQNNGV. The CDR3 covers 13 residues. The ends lost 7 bases at V and 8 bases at J; junction bases unmatched: 8. CDR3 nucleotide sequence: TGTGCCAGCAACTTCGAGGGGACAGGGGAAGCTTTCTTT. Amino acids: CASNFEGTGEAFF.